The 2 T cell receptor beta chains listed next were all sequenced from one sample in a study of T cell repertoires and HLA-DP antigens. Data came from immunoSEQ multiplex PCR; TCRdb stores just in-frame clones and leaves some out. The data show around 90,000 clones, around nine tenths seen once. Their antigen targets remain unknown. The sample consisted of CD4+ T cells from PBMCs. The receptors come from a middle-aged man in good health and CMV-seronegative.

The rearrangement links TRBV6-8 to TRBJ1-2, with TRBD1 matching over 7 bases. J was trimmed by 4 bases and V by 4 bases; bases with no gene match: 6. Germline CDR1 and CDR2: MNHGY and SAAAGT. The CDR3 runs to 14 residues. Here the CDR3 DNA reads TGTGCCAGCAGTTTCAACAGGGGTTCCTATGGCTACACCTTC. Amino acid sequence: CASSFNRGSYGYTF.

This clone was seen a handful of times. The chain employs TRBV9 and TRBJ2-7, with D perhaps matching TRBD1 (6 bases). Germline CDR1 SGDLS, CDR2 YYNGEE. V lost 2 bases and J lost 7, with 13 bases in between. The CDR3 runs to 13 residues. DNA for the CDR3: TGTGCCAGCAGCGTGGACACAGGGTTGGAGCAGTACTTC. It specifies CASSVDTGLEQYF.